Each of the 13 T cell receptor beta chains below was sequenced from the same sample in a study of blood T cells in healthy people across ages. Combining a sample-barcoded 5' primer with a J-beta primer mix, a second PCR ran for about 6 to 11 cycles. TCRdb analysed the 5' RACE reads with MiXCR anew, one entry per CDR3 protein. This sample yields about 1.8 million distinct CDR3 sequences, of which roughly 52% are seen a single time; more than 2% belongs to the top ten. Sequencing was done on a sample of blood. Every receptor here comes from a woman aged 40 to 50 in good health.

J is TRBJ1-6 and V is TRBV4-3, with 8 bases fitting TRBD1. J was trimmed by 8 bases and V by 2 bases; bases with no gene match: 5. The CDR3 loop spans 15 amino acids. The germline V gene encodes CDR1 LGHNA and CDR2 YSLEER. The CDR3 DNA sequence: TGCGCCAGCAGCCAAACCATGGACAGGGATTCACCCCTCCACTTT. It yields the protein CASSQTMDRDSPLHF.

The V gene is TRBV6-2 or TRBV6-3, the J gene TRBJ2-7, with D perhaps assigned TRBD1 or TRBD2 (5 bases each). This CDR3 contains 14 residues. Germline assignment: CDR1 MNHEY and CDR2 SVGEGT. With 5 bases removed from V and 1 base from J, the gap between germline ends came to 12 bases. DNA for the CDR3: TGTGCCAGCAGTGATGAGGGGCCTTCCTACGAGCAGTACTTC. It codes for CASSDEGPSYEQYF.

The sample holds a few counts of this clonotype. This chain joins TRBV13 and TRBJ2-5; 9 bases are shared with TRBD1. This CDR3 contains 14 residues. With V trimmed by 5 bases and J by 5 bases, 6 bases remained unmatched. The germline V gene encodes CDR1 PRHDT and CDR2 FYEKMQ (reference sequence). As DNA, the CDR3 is TGTGCCAGCAGCCCCGGACAGGGGATGGAGACCCAGTACTTC. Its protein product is CASSPGQGMETQYF.

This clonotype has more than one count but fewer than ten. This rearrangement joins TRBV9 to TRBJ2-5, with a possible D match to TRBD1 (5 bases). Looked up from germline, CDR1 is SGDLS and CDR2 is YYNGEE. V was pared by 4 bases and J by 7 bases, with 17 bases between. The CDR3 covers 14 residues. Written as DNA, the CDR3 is TGTGCCAGCAGCCCCTCCGGGCCTCAGGGGACCCAGTACTTC. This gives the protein CASSPSGPQGTQYF. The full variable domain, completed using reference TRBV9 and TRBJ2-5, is DSGVTQTPKHLITATGQRVTLRCSPRSGDLSVYWYQQSLDQGLQFLIQYYNGEERAKGNILERFSAQQFPDLHSELNLSSLELGDSALYFCASSPSGPQGTQYFGPGTRLLVL.

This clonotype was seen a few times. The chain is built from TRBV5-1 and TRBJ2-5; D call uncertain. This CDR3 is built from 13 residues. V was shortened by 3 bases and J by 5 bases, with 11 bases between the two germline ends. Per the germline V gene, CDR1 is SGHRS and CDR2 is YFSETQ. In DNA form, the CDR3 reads TGCGCCAGCAGCTCCCGGCCGTTGGAGACCCAGTACTTC. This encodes CASSSRPLETQYF.

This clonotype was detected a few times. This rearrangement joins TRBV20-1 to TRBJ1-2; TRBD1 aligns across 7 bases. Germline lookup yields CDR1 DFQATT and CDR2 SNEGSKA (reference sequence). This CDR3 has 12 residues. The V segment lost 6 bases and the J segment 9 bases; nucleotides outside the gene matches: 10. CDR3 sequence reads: CSAPDREGSYTF. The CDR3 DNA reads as TGCAGTGCACCAGACAGGGAAGGGAGCTACACCTTC.

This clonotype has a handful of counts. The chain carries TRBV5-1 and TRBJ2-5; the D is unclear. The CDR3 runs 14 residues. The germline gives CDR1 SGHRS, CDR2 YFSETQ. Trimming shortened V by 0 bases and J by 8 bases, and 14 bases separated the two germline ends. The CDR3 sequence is CASSLAPASNTQYF. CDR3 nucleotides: TGCGCCAGCAGCTTGGCCCCCGCCTCGAATACCCAGTACTTC. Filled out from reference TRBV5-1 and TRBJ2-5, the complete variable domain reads KAGVTQTPRYLIKTRGQQVTLSCSPISGHRSVSWYQQTPGQGLQFLFEYFSETQRNKGNFPGRFSGRQFSNSRSEMNVSTLELGDSALYLCASSLAPASNTQYFGPGTRLLVL.

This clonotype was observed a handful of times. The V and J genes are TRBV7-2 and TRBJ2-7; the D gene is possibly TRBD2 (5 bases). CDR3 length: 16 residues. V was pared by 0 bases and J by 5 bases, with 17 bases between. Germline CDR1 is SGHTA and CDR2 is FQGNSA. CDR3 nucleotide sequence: TGTGCCAGCAGCTTAGCCCAACTAGTACCCCCCGACGAGCAGTACTTC. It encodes CASSLAQLVPPDEQYF.

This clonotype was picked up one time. The CDR3 sequence is CASSFIGDSLNYGYTF. In nucleotides, the CDR3 is TGTGCCAGCAGTTTTATAGGGGACAGCCTTAACTATGGCTACACCTTC. The rearrangement joins TRBV27 to TRBJ1-2; 7 positions match TRBD1. The V gene's germline CDR1 is MNHEY and CDR2 SMNVEV (reference sequence). CDR3 size: 16 residues. The J segment lost 1 base and the V segment lost 3 bases, leaving 8 bases of the junction unmatched.

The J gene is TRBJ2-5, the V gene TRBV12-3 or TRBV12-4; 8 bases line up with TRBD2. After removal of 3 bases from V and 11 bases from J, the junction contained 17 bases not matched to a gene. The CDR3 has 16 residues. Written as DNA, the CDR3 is TGTGCCAGCAGTTTTAGACCGGGACTAGGCGCAATGAAGCAGTACTTC. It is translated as CASSFRPGLGAMKQYF.

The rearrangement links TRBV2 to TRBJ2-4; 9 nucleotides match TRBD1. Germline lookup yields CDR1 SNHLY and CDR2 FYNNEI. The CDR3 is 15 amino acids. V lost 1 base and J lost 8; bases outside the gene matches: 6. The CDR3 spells CASSEDRGRKDIQYF. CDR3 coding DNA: TGTGCCAGCAGTGAAGACAGGGGGCGTAAGGACATTCAGTACTTC.

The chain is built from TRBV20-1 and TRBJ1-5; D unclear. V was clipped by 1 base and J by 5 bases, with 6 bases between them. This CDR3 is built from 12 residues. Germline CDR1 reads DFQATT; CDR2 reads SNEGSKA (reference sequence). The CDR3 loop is CSARVLDQPQHF. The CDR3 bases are TGCAGTGCTAGAGTTTTGGATCAGCCCCAGCATTTT.

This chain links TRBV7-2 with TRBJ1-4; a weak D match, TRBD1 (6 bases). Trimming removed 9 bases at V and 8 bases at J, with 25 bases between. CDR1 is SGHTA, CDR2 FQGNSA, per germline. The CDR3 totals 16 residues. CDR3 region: CASSQRGGRGSEKLFF. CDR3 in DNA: TGTGCCAGTAGCCAACGCGGGGGCAGGGGATCGGAAAAACTGTTTTTT.